Presented here are 23 T cell receptor beta chains from one specimen sequenced in a study of OX40 agonist ivuxolimab in advanced cancers. Clones were sequenced by immunoSEQ multiplex PCR, and TCRdb holds only the in-frame ones, with some missing. The sample has 70,000 to 95,000 clones; around nine tenths are singletons. This specimen consisted of CD4+ or CD8+ T cells sorted from blood, obtained in a trial of the OX40 agonist ivuxolimab. The receptor source for this set is an adult with an advanced solid tumor such as melanoma, head and neck, liver or kidney cancer.

This rearrangement joins TRBV29-1 to TRBJ2-1; D is undetermined. The germline V gene has CDR1 SQVTM and CDR2 ANQGSEA. Trimming removed 5 bases from V and 1 base from J, with 6 bases in between. The CDR3 extends over 12 amino acids. The CDR3 protein is CSVRSSYNEQFF. CDR3 in DNA: TGCAGCGTTCGGAGTTCCTACAATGAGCAGTTCTTC.

This rearrangement joins TRBV23-1 to TRBJ2-7, with 8 bases aligning to TRBD2. TRBV23-1 is assigned to the ORF class and has an uncertain function. This CDR3 is built from 14 residues. The V and J ends lost 7 bases and 6 bases, in that order; junction bases with no gene match: 11. In nucleotides, the CDR3 is TGCGCCAGCACCTTTAGCGGGGTAATGTCCGAGCAGTACTTC. This sequence encodes CASTFSGVMSEQYF.

This chain joins TRBV28 and TRBJ1-5; 7 positions match TRBD1. Germline-derived CDR1 and CDR2 are MDHEN and SYDVKM. This CDR3 contains 14 residues. The V gene end was trimmed by 9 bases and the J gene end by 1 base; junction bases not matched to a gene: 6. CDR3: CASRPTGSNQPQHF. CDR3 DNA sequence: TGTGCCAGTCGACCGACAGGGAGCAATCAGCCCCAGCATTTT. Variable domain in full (rest from reference TRBV28 and TRBJ1-5): DVKVTQSSRYLVKRTGEKVFLECVQDMDHENMFWYRQDPGLGLRLIYFSYDVKMKEKGDIPEGYSVSREKKERFSLILESASTNQTSMYLCASRPTGSNQPQHFGDGTRLSIL.

With regard to this clone: The junction does not match germline at one end; this may be a read error. The chain employs TRBV7-7 and TRBJ2-2, with 9 bases aligning to TRBD1. The CDR3 is made up of 17 amino acids. Germline CDR1 and CDR2: SSHAT and FNYEAQ (reference sequence). In nucleotides, the CDR3 is TGTGCTAGCAGCCCCCGGGACAGGGTGAGGGAGGCCGGGGAGCTGTTTTTT. Translating gives CASSPRDRVREAGELFF.

The chain uses TRBV15 and TRBJ2-7, with 7 bases fitting TRBD2. CDR1 and CDR2 from the germline V gene are LNHNV and YYDKDF (reference sequence). With 5 bases clipped from V and 0 bases from J, the junction kept 10 bases outside the gene matches. This CDR3 has 16 residues. CDR3 sequence: CATSQGGRPSSYEQYF. The CDR3 nucleotides read TGTGCCACCAGCCAGGGCGGGAGACCCAGCTCCTACGAGCAGTACTTC.

This clone was observed a handful of times. The V and J genes are TRBV6-4 and TRBJ1-1, with unresolved D. This CDR3 region has 10 residues. With 5 bases removed from V and 6 bases from J, the gap between germline ends came to 4 bases. CDR1 and CDR2 from the germline V gene are MRHNA and SNTAGT. The CDR3 loop is CASSLSEAFF. The CDR3 region has the DNA TGTGCCAGCAGTCTGTCTGAAGCTTTCTTT.

The chain links TRBV5-4 to TRBJ2-7; 11 positions match TRBD2. Looked up from germline, CDR1 is SGHNT and CDR2 is YYREEE (reference sequence). The trim removed 4 bases at V and 2 bases at J, leaving 5 bases unmatched. The CDR3 runs to 15 residues. The CDR3 loop is CASSLTSGTTYEQYF. CDR3 sequence (DNA): TGTGCCAGCAGCCTGACTAGCGGGACGACCTACGAGCAGTACTTC.

In this sample, this clone turned up once. The CDR3 is CASSLVQGGEAFF. CDR3 coding DNA: TGTGCCAGCAGCTTAGTACAGGGTGGTGAAGCTTTCTTT. The rearrangement joins TRBV7-2 to TRBJ1-1; a possible D gene is TRBD1 (6 bases). Trimming cost V 1 base and J 7 bases, with 10 bases left between them. The CDR3 has 13 amino acids. Germline V CDR1 and CDR2: SGHTA, FQGNSA.

This sequence joins TRBV28 and TRBJ2-7; D is possibly TRBD1 (5 bases). This CDR3 comprises 14 residues. Trimming left V 6 bases short and J 3 bases short, with 15 bases between. Germline V gives CDR1 MDHEN, CDR2 SYDVKM. The CDR3 nucleotides are TGTGCCAGCAGACTTCAGGGTCCGGGCTACGAGCAGTACTTC. Amino acid sequence: CASRLQGPGYEQYF.

The CDR3 nucleotides read TGTGCCAGCAGTTTGGCCCTAAGCTATGGCTACACCTTC. Its translation: CASSLALSYGYTF. The J gene is TRBJ1-2, the V gene TRBV28; D is unclear. CDR1 MDHEN and CDR2 SYDVKM come from the germline V gene. This CDR3 has 13 residues. V lost 3 bases to trimming and J lost 4 bases, with 9 bases between them.

The chain employs TRBV5-4 and TRBJ2-2; D perhaps matches TRBD2 (7 bases). The CDR3 sequence is 14 residues long. Germline V lookup: CDR1 SGHNT, CDR2 YYREEE (reference sequence). V was trimmed by 3 bases and J by 5 bases, leaving 11 bases between them. CDR3 sequence reads: CASSSRGGTGELFF. CDR3 coding DNA: TGTGCCAGCAGCTCTAGGGGGGGGACCGGGGAGCTGTTTTTT.

This clone occurred a few times. The rearrangement links TRBV6-6 to TRBJ1-5; 7 nucleotides match TRBD1. The V gene end was trimmed by 2 bases and the J gene end by 4 bases; junction bases not matched to a gene: 8. The germline gives CDR1 MNHNY, CDR2 SVGAGI (reference sequence). The CDR3 has 16 amino acids. CDR3 loop: CASSYRGQGGNQPQHF. The CDR3 coding sequence is TGTGCCAGCAGTTACAGAGGTCAGGGGGGGAATCAGCCCCAGCATTTT.

This clone occurred once. J is TRBJ1-1 and V is TRBV5-1; 8 positions match TRBD1. This CDR3 spans 13 amino acids. Per the germline V gene, CDR1 is SGHRS and CDR2 is YFSETQ. The junction had 3 bases not matched to a gene; V was cut back by 6 bases and J by 2 bases. The CDR3 nucleotides are TGCGCCAGCAACACAGGGGGAAACACTGAAGCTTTCTTT. It encodes CASNTGGNTEAFF.

The V gene is TRBV29-1, the J gene TRBJ2-7, with no clear D. CDR1 is SQVTM and CDR2 is ANQGSEA in the germline V gene. V lost 8 bases, J lost 6 bases, and 20 bases lay in between. This CDR3 spans 13 amino acids. This CDR3 reads CSTRAYEKGEQYF. DNA for the CDR3: TGCAGCACCCGGGCCTACGAAAAAGGCGAGCAGTACTTC.

The chain joins TRBV30 to TRBJ1-4; D gene ambiguous. Germline values: CDR1 GTSNPN, CDR2 SVGIG (reference sequence). Trimming took off 0 bases at V and 7 bases at J, with 9 bases between the two ends. This CDR3 is 13 amino acids long. This chain's CDR3 is CAWSVRGGEKLFF. CDR3 DNA sequence: TGTGCCTGGAGTGTGCGGGGAGGTGAAAAACTGTTTTTT.

The chain recombines TRBV6-5 with TRBJ2-6; the match to TRBD2 covers 7 bases. This CDR3 has 16 residues. Germline-derived CDR1 and CDR2 are MNHEY and SVGAGI. Losses at the gene ends were 2 bases for V and 0 bases for J; bases not matched to a gene: 1. DNA for the CDR3: TGTGCCAGCAGTTACAAGCGGGACTCTGGGGCCAACGTCCTGACTTTC. Its translation is CASSYKRDSGANVLTF.

The V gene is TRBV16, the J gene TRBJ2-4, with 7 bases fitting TRBD2. This CDR3 has 16 amino acids. V gave up 2 bases and J gave up 0 bases; unmatched junction bases: 4. Germline values: CDR1 KGHSY, CDR2 FQNENV. The CDR3 loop reads CASSQRLAVAKNIQYF. Here the CDR3 DNA reads TGTGCCAGCAGCCAACGGCTAGCGGTAGCCAAAAACATTCAGTACTTC.

The chain has TRBV5-4 and TRBJ2-5, with TRBD2 matching 11 bases. Germline V gene lookup returns CDR1 SGHNT and CDR2 YYREEE (reference sequence). V dropped 5 bases and J dropped 0; count of bases not matched to a gene: 6. The CDR3 totals 16 residues. The CDR3 is CASRFTSGGYQETQYF. CDR3 DNA: TGTGCCAGCAGGTTTACTAGCGGGGGATACCAAGAGACCCAGTACTTC. Full variable domain (missing parts from reference TRBV5-4 and TRBJ2-5): ETGVTQSPTHLIKTRGQQVTLRCSSQSGHNTVSWYQQALGQGPQFIFQYYREEENGRGNFPPRFSGLQFPNYSSELNVNALELDDSALYLCASRFTSGGYQETQYFGPGTRLLVL.

Here the CDR3 reads CAWTRGTTGELFF. CDR3 nucleotide sequence: TGTGCCTGGACAAGGGGGACCACCGGGGAGCTGTTTTTT. The chain recombines TRBV30 with TRBJ2-2, with D possibly matching TRBD1 (6 bases). The CDR3 has 13 amino acids. Looked up from germline, CDR1 is GTSNPN and CDR2 is SVGIG (reference sequence). Between the trimmed V and J ends, which lost 4 bases and 4 bases, there was a span of 10 bases.

The chain joins TRBV11-2 to TRBJ2-2; TRBD1 matches 7 bases. The V segment lost 1 base and the J segment 6 bases; nucleotides outside the gene matches: 14. CDR1 is SGHAT, CDR2 FQNNGV, per germline. The CDR3 is 18 residues long. The CDR3 DNA is TGTGCCAGCAGCTTAGGGACAGGACTTCTAAACGACCCCGGGGAGCTGTTTTTT. The encoded protein is CASSLGTGLLNDPGELFF.

The gene calls are TRBV2 and TRBJ2-1, with 9 positions matching TRBD2. This CDR3 has 17 residues. Trimming cost V 5 bases and J 0 bases; bases outside gene matches: 8. Germline V CDR1 and CDR2: SNHLY, FYNNEI. DNA of the CDR3: TGTGCCAGCAGTTCCCTAGCGGGACTTGGCTCCTACAATGAGCAGTTCTTC. This gives the protein CASSSLAGLGSYNEQFF.

The gene calls are TRBV9 and TRBJ2-5; possibly TRBD2 for D (6 bases). Germline V gene sequence: CDR1 SGDLS, CDR2 YYNGEE. The CDR3 loop spans 14 amino acids. V lost 0 bases to trimming and J lost 2 bases, with 8 bases between them. As DNA, the CDR3 is TGTGCCAGCAGCGTAGAGGGAGGTCAAGAGACCCAGTACTTC. This encodes CASSVEGGQETQYF. The full variable domain, rest sourced from reference TRBV9 and TRBJ2-5, is DSGVTQTPKHLITATGQRVTLRCSPRSGDLSVYWYQQSLDQGLQFLIQYYNGEERAKGNILERFSAQQFPDLHSELNLSSLELGDSALYFCASSVEGGQETQYFGPGTRLLVL.

The chain combines TRBV4-1 with TRBJ1-5, with D tentatively TRBD1 (6 bases). This CDR3 region has 17 residues. Trimming left V 0 bases short and J 1 base short, with 13 bases between. CDR1 MGHRA and CDR2 YSYEKL come from the germline V gene. CDR3 DNA: TGCGCCAGCAGCCAAGAGGGGGGACACCGGAGCAATCAGCCCCAGCATTTT. It is translated as CASSQEGGHRSNQPQHF.